Presented here are 11 T cell receptor beta chains from one specimen sequenced in a study of blood T cell repertoires in COVID-19. Assay: immunoSEQ multiplex PCR; the TCRdb copy retains only in-frame clones and omits some. The sample gives approximately 120,000 clones, roughly 72% of which show up once; 6% is in the top ten. Sequencing used peripheral blood. All receptors come from a man aged 80 or over with COVID-19, enrolled during active disease.

The chain is built from TRBV19 and TRBJ2-2; D perhaps matches TRBD2 (7 bases). The CDR3 loop spans 17 amino acids. The ends were cut back, 2 bases at V and 2 bases at J, with 15 bases in the middle. Germline values: CDR1 LNHDA, CDR2 SQIVND (reference sequence). The CDR3 here is CASSIRRGGPNTGELFF. The CDR3 region has the DNA TGTGCCAGTAGTATAAGAAGGGGGGGCCCAAACACCGGGGAGCTGTTTTTT. Full variable domain (remainder filled in from reference TRBV19 and TRBJ2-2): DGGITQSPKYLFRKEGQNVTLSCEQNLNHDAMYWYRQDPGQGLRLIYYSQIVNDFQKGDIAEGYSVSREKKESFPLTVTSAQKNPTAFYLCASSIRRGGPNTGELFFGEGSRLTVL.

This rearrangement joins TRBV2 to TRBJ2-3; 10 bases agree with TRBD2. The CDR3 is made up of 15 amino acids. CDR1 is SNHLY, CDR2 FYNNEI, per germline. The junction had 7 bases not matched to a gene; V was cut back by 10 bases and J by 0 bases. As DNA, the CDR3 is TGTGCCACCGGACTGACTAGCGGGAGCACAGATACGCAGTATTTT. It codes for CATGLTSGSTDTQYF.

This CDR3 reads CASSPGTGLWQETQYF. The CDR3 DNA reads TGTGCCAGCAGTCCCGGGACAGGGCTTTGGCAAGAGACCCAGTACTTC. J is TRBJ2-5 and V is TRBV28; 9 bases align to TRBD1. Losses at the gene ends were 5 bases for V and 2 bases for J; bases not matched to a gene: 9. Germline V CDR1 and CDR2: MDHEN, SYDVKM. This CDR3 contains 16 residues.

V is TRBV19 and J is TRBJ2-5; D is unclear. V was cut by 5 bases and J by 4 bases, with 5 bases left in between. Germline assignment: CDR1 LNHDA and CDR2 SQIVND (reference sequence). The CDR3 contains 11 residues. The chain's CDR3 is CASSHRETQYF. CDR3 bases: TGTGCCAGTAGTCACAGAGAGACCCAGTACTTC.

The chain recombines TRBV4-1 with TRBJ1-2; 11 nucleotides line up with TRBD1. V lost 3 bases, J lost 9 bases, and 9 bases stayed unmatched. Germline V lookup: CDR1 MGHRA, CDR2 YSYEKL. The CDR3 loop spans 15 amino acids. CDR3: CASSHIGQGARSYTF. In DNA form, the CDR3 reads TGCGCCAGCAGCCATATAGGACAGGGGGCGAGGAGCTACACCTTC.

This chain's CDR3 is CASSGQGWDEQFF. In nucleotides, the CDR3 is TGCGCCAGCTCGGGACAGGGGTGGGATGAGCAGTTCTTC. This sequence joins TRBV5-1 and TRBJ2-1; 10 bases align to TRBD1. The trim removed 7 bases at V and 8 bases at J, leaving 6 bases unmatched. Germline CDR1 SGHRS, CDR2 YFSETQ. The CDR3 length is 13 residues.

The table lists this clone with a few counts. V usage is TRBV6-5 and J usage is TRBJ1-1; 8 positions agree with TRBD1. Trimming removed 0 bases from V and 9 bases from J; junction bases left unmatched: 6. CDR1 and CDR2 from the germline V gene are MNHEY and SVGAGI. This CDR3 has 14 residues. CDR3 residues: CASSYSTGQGQAFF. The CDR3 bases are TGTGCCAGCAGTTACTCAACCGGACAGGGTCAAGCTTTCTTT.

CDR3 sequence (DNA): TGTGCCAGCAGCTTTGGACAGGATGCGGGTCAGCCCCAGCATTTT. Its translation is CASSFGQDAGQPQHF. This chain connects TRBV7-2 to TRBJ1-5; 7 bases are a match to TRBD1. The V gene's germline CDR1 is SGHTA and CDR2 FQGNSA. V shed 3 bases and J 6 bases; nucleotides not matched to a gene: 8. CDR3 length equals 15 residues.

This sequence joins TRBV18 and TRBJ2-3; D is perhaps TRBD2 (6 bases). CDR1 and CDR2 (germline): KGHSH, LQKENI. Between the trimmed V and J ends, which lost 0 bases and 8 bases, there was a span of 18 bases. This CDR3 region has 16 residues. The CDR3 bases are TGTGCCAGCTCACCACCATCAACGGGGGTGGAAAGTACGCAGTATTTT. The encoded protein is CASSPPSTGVESTQYF.

This chain connects TRBV5-5 to TRBJ2-7; TRBD1 is a possible D gene (7 bases). The V and J ends lost 4 bases and 1 base respectively, with 24 bases between them. CDR1 and CDR2 from the germline V gene are SGHKS and YYEKEE (reference sequence). The CDR3 is 18 amino acids. CDR3 in DNA: TGTGCCAGCAGCCACTCTAGTCCAGGGGCAGGGGGGTCCTACGAGCAGTACTTC. Translated, it gives CASSHSSPGAGGSYEQYF.

The J gene is TRBJ1-2, the V gene TRBV5-1; perhaps TRBD1 as D (6 bases). This CDR3 comprises 15 residues. With 0 bases removed from V and 6 bases from J, the gap between germline ends came to 15 bases. CDR1 is SGHRS and CDR2 is YFSETQ in the germline V gene. CDR3: CASSLEGRGGNGYTF. CDR3 bases: TGCGCCAGCAGCTTGGAGGGCAGGGGTGGAAATGGCTACACCTTC.